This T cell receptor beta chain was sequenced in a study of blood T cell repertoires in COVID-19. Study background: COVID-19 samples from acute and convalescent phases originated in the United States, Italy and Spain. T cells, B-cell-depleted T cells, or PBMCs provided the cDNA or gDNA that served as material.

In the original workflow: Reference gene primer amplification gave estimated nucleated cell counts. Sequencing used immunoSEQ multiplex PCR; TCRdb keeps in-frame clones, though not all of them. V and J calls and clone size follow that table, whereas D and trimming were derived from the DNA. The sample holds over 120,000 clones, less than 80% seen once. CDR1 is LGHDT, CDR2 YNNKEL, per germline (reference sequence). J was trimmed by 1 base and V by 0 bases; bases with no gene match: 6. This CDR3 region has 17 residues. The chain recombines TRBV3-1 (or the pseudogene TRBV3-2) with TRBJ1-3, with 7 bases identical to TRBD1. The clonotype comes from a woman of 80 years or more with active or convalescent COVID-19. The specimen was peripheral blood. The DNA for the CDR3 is TGTGCCAGCAGCCAAGATCGGGCGACAGGGTCTGGAAACACCATATATTTT. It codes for CASSQDRATGSGNTIYF.